The text below deals with one T cell receptor beta chain. The sample belongs to a study of blood T cell repertoires in COVID-19. Looking at the study overall: The samples span acute and convalescent COVID-19 from the United States, Italy and Spain. The analysed material was cDNA or gDNA that came from T cells, B-cell-depleted T cells, or PBMCs.

Trimming removed 6 bases at V and 5 bases at J, with 17 bases between. Germline V gene lookup returns CDR1 MNHEY and CDR2 SVGAGI. The CDR3 length is 15 residues. The assay was immunoSEQ multiplex PCR, and TCRdb's table has in-frame clones only and misses some. The profile shows 390,000 or so clones, 85% to 90% of them singletons. The sample taken for sequencing was peripheral blood. The chain employs TRBV6-5 and TRBJ1-5; tentatively, D is TRBD1 (5 bases). The TCR originated in a man aged 18 to 35 with active or convalescent COVID-19. The CDR3 protein is CASSPWRGGDQPQHF. Here the CDR3 DNA reads TGTGCCAGCAGCCCATGGCGGGGCGGGGATCAGCCCCAGCATTTT.